Listed below are T cell receptor beta chains from one sample, sequenced in a study of T-cell memory formation after mild COVID-19. TCRdb reprocessed the 5' RACE reads via MiXCR and lists one record per CDR3 protein. This sample has approximately 290,000 distinct CDR3 sequences, with approximately 19% found just once. Sequencing used PBMCs or a T cell subset sorted from them (not recorded which). The receptors were gathered from a man between 18 and 35 years old who had mild COVID-19 (a few samples of this study predate the infection). Cell type and time point are not known. The CDR3 runs from the conserved cysteine through the conserved F or W. A D gene is named only where the DNA matches it firmly. For some rows the clone size is stated as once, few or many, or as a class when expanded; others skip it.

abundance | d_gene | j_gene | v_gene | CDR3nt | CDR3aa
. | TRBD1 | TRBJ2-5 | TRBV6-5 | TGTGCCAGCAGTTACGGGGGACAGGGTATGGAGACCCAGTACTTC | CASSYGGQGMETQYF
few | . | TRBJ1-5 | TRBV15 | TGTGCCACCAGCAGAGATCGGGCCTTGCCCCAGCATTTT | CATSRDRALPQHF
. | TRBD1 | TRBJ1-4 | TRBV5-1 | TGCGCCAGCAGCCGCGGACAGGGGGCGCTTCTCGATGAAAAACTGTTTTTT | CASSRGQGALLDEKLFF
. | . | TRBJ2-1 | TRBV18 | TGTGCCAGCTCACCCAGGGAATTCAATGAGCAGTTCTTC | CASSPREFNEQFF
many | . | TRBJ2-1 | TRBV28 | TGTGCCAGCAGTTCCTCCGGGACCAGGCGCTCCTACAATGAGCAGTTCTTC | CASSSSGTRRSYNEQFF
. | TRBD1 | TRBJ1-1 | TRBV7-2 | TGTGCCAGCAGCTTGACAGGGGGGATTGGGGCTGAAGCTTTCTTT | CASSLTGGIGAEAFF
few | . | TRBJ2-5 | TRBV7-9 | TGTGCCAGCAGCTTAGAATCTTCGACCCAGTACTTC | CASSLESSTQYF
few | . | TRBJ2-2 | TRBV30 | TGTGCCTGGAGTGTTTCCACCGGGGAGCTGTTTTTT | CAWSVSTGELFF
many | TRBD2 | TRBJ2-3 | TRBV5-1 | TGCGCCAGCAGCCGGCTAGCGGGGGGTCCAGATACGCAGTATTTT | CASSRLAGGPDTQYF
few | . | TRBJ2-7 | TRBV9 | TGTGCCAGCAGCCCCGGTCCAGGGGCGCGTGGTGACGAGCAGTACTTC | CASSPGPGARGDEQYF
. | . | TRBJ1-4 | TRBV6-6 | TGTGCCAGCCAGGGCAGGGAGGGGGTAGTAAATGAAAAACTGTTTTTT | CASQGREGVVNEKLFF
. | . | TRBJ1-2 | TRBV7-2 | TGTGCCAGCAGCGGCACGGGACGGATCTATGGCTACACCTTC | CASSGTGRIYGYTF
. | . | TRBJ2-3 | TRBV2 | TGTGCCAGCAGTGTCTTGGGGATGGAGCAGTATTTT | CASSVLGMEQYF
. | . | TRBJ2-1 | TRBV20-1 | TGCAGTGCTACGGCTGGGGCTAGCCCATTCTTC | CSATAGASPFF
. | . | TRBJ1-1 | TRBV18 | TGTGCCAGCTCCCCGGGGGCCAGTGAAGCTTTCTTT | CASSPGASEAFF
. | TRBD1 | TRBJ1-2 | TRBV9 | TGTGCCAGCACCCCAGGGGGCGCGGACTATGGCTACACCTTC | CASTPGGADYGYTF
. | . | TRBJ2-4 | TRBV21-1 | TGTGCCAGCAGCACCCGGACAGGCGGCAAAAACATTCAGTACTTC | CASSTRTGGKNIQYF
few | TRBD1 | TRBJ1-1 | TRBV7-8 | TGTGCCAGCAGACCGGACAGGTTGAACACTGAAGCTTTCTTT | CASRPDRLNTEAFF
. | . | TRBJ2-4 | TRBV4-3 | TGCGCCAGCAGCCAAGGGCCAGGGGAGGTCAAAAACATTCAGTACTTC | CASSQGPGEVKNIQYF
many | . | TRBJ2-4 | TRBV4-1 | TGCGCCAGCAGCCAGTTAGGGATAGGGGACATTCAGTACTTC | CASSQLGIGDIQYF
. | . | TRBJ2-3 | TRBV20-1 | TGCAGCCCGCGAGGGGGGGACACAGATACGCAGTATTTT | CSPRGGDTDTQYF
. | TRBD1 | TRBJ2-6 | TRBV27 | TGTGCCAGCAGTTCGAGGACAGGGGAAGTTGGAGGGGCCAACGTCCTGACTTTC | CASSSRTGEVGGANVLTF
. | . | TRBJ2-6 | TRBV28 | TGTGCCAGCAGTTTGGGAAGGGTCAACGTCCTGACTTTC | CASSLGRVNVLTF
few | TRBD2 | TRBJ2-3 | TRBV2 | TGTGCCAGCAACCTAGCGGGGGGCACAGATACGCAGTATTTT | CASNLAGGTDTQYF
. | . | TRBJ2-5 | TRBV29-1 | TGCAGCGTTGAGGTCAGACTCCAAGAGACCCAGTACTTC | CSVEVRLQETQYF
. | . | TRBJ1-5 | TRBV12-3/TRBV12-4 | TGTGCCAGCAGTTTAGGCGACAGGCGATGGGCGCCCCAGCATTTT | CASSLGDRRWAPQHF
. | . | TRBJ1-1 | TRBV13 | TGTGCCAGCAGCTCGCTGGGGCAGGGGAAAACTGAAGCTTTCTTT | CASSSLGQGKTEAFF
few | . | TRBJ1-1 | TRBV20-1 | TGCAGTGCGAAGGGGTGGGAGAACACTGAAGCTTTCTTT | CSAKGWENTEAFF
. | . | TRBJ1-1 | TRBV9 | TGTGCCAGCAGCGTAGTAAGTGTGAACACTGAAGCTTTCTTT | CASSVVSVNTEAFF
. | . | TRBJ2-6 | TRBV3-1 | TGTGCCAGCAGTCTTGGGGGTGACGGGGCCAACGTCCTGACTTTC | CASSLGGDGANVLTF
few | . | TRBJ2-7 | TRBV3-1 | TGTGCCAGCAGGCCCGAGAGCGGAGGGCTCTACGAGCAGTACTTC | CASRPESGGLYEQYF
. | TRBD2 | TRBJ2-3 | TRBV12-3/TRBV12-4 | TGTGCCAGCAGCCCGCCTGTGCGGGAGAAATCAGATACGCAGTATTTT | CASSPPVREKSDTQYF
. | TRBD1 | TRBJ2-1 | TRBV20-1 | TGCAGTGCCCGACAGGGGGGGGACAATGAGCAGTTCTTC | CSARQGGDNEQFF
many | . | TRBJ1-5 | TRBV20-1 | TGCAGTGCTGGGTATAGCAATCAGCCCCAGCATTTT | CSAGYSNQPQHF
. | . | TRBJ2-5 | TRBV7-3 | TGTGCCAGCAGCTTAACGTCTGGGAGGCCGCAAGAGACCCAGTACTTC | CASSLTSGRPQETQYF
. | . | TRBJ2-3 | TRBV5-1 | TGCGCCAGCAGCTTGGCCCCCAAGCCTACTAGCACAGATACGCAGTATTTT | CASSLAPKPTSTDTQYF
. | TRBD1 | TRBJ1-6 | TRBV5-6 | TGTGCCAGCAGCTTGGAACAGGGGCGAGGAGGCTCACCCCTCCACTTT | CASSLEQGRGGSPLHF
few | TRBD1 | TRBJ1-2 | TRBV4-2 | TGTGCCAGCAGCCACGTGTTCGGACAGGGGGCAGGCTACACCTTC | CASSHVFGQGAGYTF
. | TRBD1 | TRBJ1-2 | TRBV18 | TGTGCCAGCTCACCGCGGACAGGAGCAGGTGGCTACACCTTC | CASSPRTGAGGYTF
few | . | TRBJ1-5 | TRBV19 | TGTGCCAGTAGCTACGACGGACTTAGCAATCAGCCCCAGCATTTT | CASSYDGLSNQPQHF
. | . | TRBJ2-5 | TRBV7-8 | TGTGCCAGCAGCTTTACTAGCCTAGGCGGGTTAGGGGAGACCCAGTACTTC | CASSFTSLGGLGETQYF
few | TRBD1 | TRBJ1-1 | TRBV7-6 | TGTGCCAGCAGCTCTTCCGAGACAGGGGGCGGAATGGCTGAAGCTTTCTTT | CASSSSETGGGMAEAFF
. | . | TRBJ1-4 | TRBV7-2 | TGTGCCAGCAGCTTAAGGAGCGGAGCGACAGGTGAAAAACTGTTTTTT | CASSLRSGATGEKLFF
. | . | TRBJ1-4 | TRBV7-2 | TGTGCCAGCAGCTTACGTCAACTCGCAACTAATGAAAAACTGTTTTTT | CASSLRQLATNEKLFF
. | . | TRBJ1-5 | TRBV7-2 | TGTGCCAGCAGCTTCGATAAGAATCAGCCCCAGCATTTT | CASSFDKNQPQHF
. | TRBD1 | TRBJ1-2 | TRBV20-1 | TGCAGTGCTCAATCGGGACAGCCCTTAAACTATGGCTACACCTTC | CSAQSGQPLNYGYTF
. | . | TRBJ1-6 | TRBV5-1 | TGCGCCAGCAGCCGGCAGGGAGCGGAAGATTCACCCCTCCACTTT | CASSRQGAEDSPLHF
. | TRBD2 | TRBJ2-3 | TRBV4-1 | TGCGCCAGCAGCCAAGGTCCAGGCGGGAGAGATACGCAGTATTTT | CASSQGPGGRDTQYF
. | . | TRBJ2-3 | TRBV7-2 | TGTGCCAGCAGCGCTACCGGGGACACAGATACGCAGTATTTT | CASSATGDTDTQYF
. | TRBD1 | TRBJ2-5 | TRBV4-2 | TGTGCCAGCAGCCAAGATCGGACAGGAGTAGAGACCCAGTACTTC | CASSQDRTGVETQYF
few | . | TRBJ2-6 | TRBV5-1 | TGCGCCAGCAGCATGTCTGGGGCCAACGTCCTGACTTTC | CASSMSGANVLTF
once | . | TRBJ2-1 | TRBV5-4 | TGTGCCAGCAGCGCAGACATTCATCCCTACAATGAGCAGTTCTTC | CASSADIHPYNEQFF
. | . | TRBJ1-5 | TRBV15 | TGTGCCACCAGCAGGGATGGGGGGGGCAATCAGCCCCAGCATTTT | CATSRDGGGNQPQHF
few | . | TRBJ1-4 | TRBV6-2/TRBV6-3 | TGTGCCAGCAGTTACTCTATCGGAGATAATGAAAAACTGTTTTTT | CASSYSIGDNEKLFF
few | . | TRBJ1-1 | TRBV7-9 | TGTGCCAGCAGCCTACACCTGAACACTGAAGCTTTCTTT | CASSLHLNTEAFF
. | . | TRBJ2-5 | TRBV11-3 | TGTGCCAGGCCTTTAGGCAGCAATGCACAAGAGACCCAGTACTTC | CARPLGSNAQETQYF
few | . | TRBJ1-3 | TRBV4-2 | TGTGCCAGCAGCGCTAGGTACTCTGGAAACACCATATATTTT | CASSARYSGNTIYF
few | . | TRBJ2-3 | TRBV7-2 | TGTGCCAGCAGCTTAGAGGCGTGGGGGAACACAGATACGCAGTATTTT | CASSLEAWGNTDTQYF
. | . | TRBJ2-2 | TRBV28 | TGTGCCAGCAGTGATCATGACACCGGGGAGCTGTTTTTT | CASSDHDTGELFF
. | . | TRBJ1-4 | TRBV20-1 | TGCAGTGCTAGAGATATGGGGGGCACTAATGAAAAACTGTTTTTT | CSARDMGGTNEKLFF